One sample yielded the 6 T cell receptor beta chains listed below, sequenced in a study of blood T cells in healthy people across ages. The second PCR ran roughly 6 to 11 cycles with a sample-barcoded 5' primer and J-beta primers. TCRdb ran MiXCR on the 5' RACE reads and lists one entry per CDR3 protein. The sample consists of 1.8 million or so distinct CDR3 sequences, around 42% of them appearing once. Sample: blood. These receptors were obtained from a human donor in good health.

The sample holds a few counts of this clonotype. The chain couples TRBV7-8 to TRBJ2-1, with 8 bases lining up with TRBD1. Germline assignment: CDR1 SGHVS and CDR2 FQNEAQ. This CDR3 contains 17 residues. The ends lost 4 bases at V and 0 bases at J; junction bases unmatched: 8. The CDR3 coding sequence is TGTGCCAGCAGCTCCGGACAGGGACAGAGCTCCTACAATGAGCAGTTCTTC. Its translation: CASSSGQGQSSYNEQFF.

The chain is built from TRBV4-1 and TRBJ2-1, with D possibly being TRBD2 (5 bases). CDR1 is MGHRA, CDR2 YSYEKL, per germline. The germline V and J ends were trimmed by 0 bases and 9 bases, with 9 bases remaining between them. There are 13 residues in the CDR3. CDR3: CASSQERGVEQFF. DNA for the CDR3: TGCGCCAGCAGCCAAGAACGGGGAGTTGAGCAGTTCTTC.

This rearrangement joins TRBV5-1 to TRBJ1-1; 8 nucleotides align to TRBD1. From germline, CDR1 is SGHRS and CDR2 YFSETQ. The CDR3 extends over 15 amino acids. V shed 0 bases, J shed 5 bases, and the junction held 6 bases outside the gene matches. In DNA, the CDR3 is TGCGCCAGCAGCTTGGTTCAGGGGGCGCGTACTGAAGCTTTCTTT. Encoded protein: CASSLVQGARTEAFF.

This clonotype occurred a few times. With a much larger clone just one base away, this may be a read error. The chain employs TRBV29-1 and TRBJ2-6, with a possible D match to TRBD1 (5 bases). The CDR3 loop spans 14 amino acids. In germline, CDR1 is SQVTM, CDR2 ANQGSEA. The CDR3 DNA is TGCAGCGTCCCGGACGGCTCTGGGGCCAACGTCCGGACTTTC. The encoded protein is CSVPDGSGANVRTF.

The chain uses TRBV4-2 and TRBJ1-5, with D unresolved. Trimming cost V 7 bases and J 4 bases, with 14 bases left between them. CDR3 length: 14 residues. CDR1 and CDR2 (germline): LGHNA, YNFKEQ. Here the CDR3 reads CASKMVGGNQPQHF. The CDR3 DNA is TGTGCCAGCAAGATGGTAGGTGGAAATCAGCCCCAGCATTTT.

Only a few counts were recorded for this clonotype. The gene calls are TRBV7-2 and TRBJ2-3; TRBD1 matches 7 bases. CDR1 SGHTA and CDR2 FQGNSA come from the germline V gene. J was trimmed by 0 bases and V by 3 bases; bases with no gene match: 6. There are 16 residues in the CDR3. Written as DNA, the CDR3 is TGTGCCAGCAGCTTTCCAGGGGGAGCGAGCACAGATACGCAGTATTTT. It codes for CASSFPGGASTDTQYF.